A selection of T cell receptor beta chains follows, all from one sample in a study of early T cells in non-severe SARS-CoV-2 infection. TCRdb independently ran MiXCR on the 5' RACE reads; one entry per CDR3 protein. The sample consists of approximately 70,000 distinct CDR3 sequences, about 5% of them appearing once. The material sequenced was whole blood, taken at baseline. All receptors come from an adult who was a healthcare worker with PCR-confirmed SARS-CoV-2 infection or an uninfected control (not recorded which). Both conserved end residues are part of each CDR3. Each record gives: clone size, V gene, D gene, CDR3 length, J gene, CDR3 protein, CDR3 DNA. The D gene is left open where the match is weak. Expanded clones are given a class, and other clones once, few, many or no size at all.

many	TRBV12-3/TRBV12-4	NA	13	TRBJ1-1	CASSLGLTAEAFF	TGTGCCAGCAGTTTAGGTCTGACAGCTGAAGCTTTCTTT
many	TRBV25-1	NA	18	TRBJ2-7	CASSGLLEGSPSRYEQYF	TGTGCCAGCAGTGGGCTACTAGAAGGTTCCCCCTCGCGTTACGAGCAGTACTTC
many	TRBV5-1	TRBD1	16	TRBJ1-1	CASSLDGVTGVTEAFF	TGCGCCAGCAGCTTGGATGGAGTGACAGGGGTCACTGAAGCTTTCTTT
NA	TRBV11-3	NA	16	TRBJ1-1	CASSRGGTTTNTEAFF	TGTGCCAGCAGCCGAGGGGGAACGACAACGAACACTGAAGCTTTCTTT
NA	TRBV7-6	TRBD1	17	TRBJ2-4	CASSLGGQGTTKNIQYF	TGTGCCAGCAGCTTAGGGGGACAGGGGACGACCAAAAACATTCAGTACTTC
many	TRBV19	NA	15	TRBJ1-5	CASSTGRLINQPQHF	TGTGCCAGTAGTACGGGACGGTTGATCAATCAGCCCCAGCATTTT
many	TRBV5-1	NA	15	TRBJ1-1	CASSLAAGIDTEAFF	TGCGCCAGCAGCTTGGCCGCGGGGATCGACACTGAAGCTTTCTTT
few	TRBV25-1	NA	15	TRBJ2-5	CASSEFRSSGETQYF	TGTGCCAGCAGTGAATTTCGGTCCTCGGGAGAGACCCAGTACTTC
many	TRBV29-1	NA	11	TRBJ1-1	CSVEDSPRAFF	TGCAGCGTCGAAGACAGTCCCAGGGCTTTCTTT
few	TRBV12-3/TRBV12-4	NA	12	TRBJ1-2	CASSRGHYGYTF	TGTGCCAGCAGTAGGGGTCACTATGGCTACACCTTC
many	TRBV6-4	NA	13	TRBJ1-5	CASSDSTRQPQHF	TGTGCCAGCAGTGACTCTACTCGGCAGCCCCAGCATTTT
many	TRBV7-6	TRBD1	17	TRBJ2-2	CASSLEGTGRGTGELFF	TGTGCCAGCAGCTTAGAGGGGACAGGGAGGGGCACCGGGGAGCTGTTTTTT
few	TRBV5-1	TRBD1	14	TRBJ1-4	CASSSGTGYEKLFF	TGCGCCAGCAGCTCGGGGACAGGGTATGAAAAACTGTTTTTT
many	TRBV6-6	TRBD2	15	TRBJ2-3	CASSLLAGGTDTQYF	TGTGCCAGCAGCTTACTAGCGGGAGGCACAGATACGCAGTATTTT
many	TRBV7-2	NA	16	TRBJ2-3	CASSSRPDWSTDTQYF	TGTGCCAGCAGCTCAAGGCCCGACTGGAGCACAGATACGCAGTATTTT
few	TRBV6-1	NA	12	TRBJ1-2	CASSGTVYGYTF	TGTGCCAGCAGTGGAACAGTGTATGGCTACACCTTC
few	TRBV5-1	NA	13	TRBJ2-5	CASSLLTHETQYF	TGCGCCAGCAGCTTGTTGACCCACGAGACCCAGTACTTC
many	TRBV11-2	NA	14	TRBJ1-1	CASSLKSYFPEAFF	TGTGCCAGCAGCTTAAAGTCGTATTTTCCTGAAGCTTTCTTT
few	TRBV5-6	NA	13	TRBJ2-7	CASRTLGIYEQYF	TGTGCCAGCAGGACCCTGGGAATCTACGAGCAGTACTTC
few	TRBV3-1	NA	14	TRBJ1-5	CASSQEISNQPQHF	TGTGCCAGCAGCCAAGAAATTAGCAATCAGCCCCAGCATTTT
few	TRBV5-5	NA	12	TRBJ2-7	CASSNGAYEQYF	TGTGCCAGCAGCAATGGGGCCTACGAGCAGTACTTC
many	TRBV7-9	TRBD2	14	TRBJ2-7	CASSLVTSDYEQYF	TGTGCCAGCAGCTTAGTGACTAGCGACTACGAGCAGTACTTC
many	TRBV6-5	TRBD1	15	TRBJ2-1	CASSSPGQGVNEQFF	TGTGCCAGCAGTTCTCCGGGACAGGGGGTCAATGAGCAGTTCTTC
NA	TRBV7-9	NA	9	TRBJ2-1	CATKLEQFF	TGTGCCACCAAATTAGAGCAGTTCTTC
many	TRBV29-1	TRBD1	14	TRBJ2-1	CSVETGTDNNEQFF	TGCAGCGTTGAAACCGGGACAGATAACAATGAGCAGTTCTTC
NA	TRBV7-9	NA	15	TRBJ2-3	CASSSEAPRTDTQYF	TGTGCCAGCAGCTCGGAAGCACCTCGCACAGATACGCAGTATTTT
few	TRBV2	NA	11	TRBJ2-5	CASGSGETQYF	TGTGCCAGCGGGTCAGGAGAGACCCAGTACTTC
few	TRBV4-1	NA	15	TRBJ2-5	CASSQGLWVDMAQYF	TGCGCCAGCAGCCAAGGACTATGGGTAGACATGGCCCAGTACTTC
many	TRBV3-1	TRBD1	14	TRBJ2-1	CASSRQGRNNEQFF	TGTGCCAGCAGCCGACAGGGGAGAAACAATGAGCAGTTCTTC
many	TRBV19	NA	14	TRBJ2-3	CASKSGSDTDTQYF	TGTGCCAGTAAGTCAGGGTCTGACACAGATACGCAGTATTTT
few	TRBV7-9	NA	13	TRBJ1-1	CASSLWQGTEAFF	TGTGCCAGCAGCTTATGGCAGGGCACTGAAGCTTTCTTT
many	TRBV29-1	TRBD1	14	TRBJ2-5	CSVKDRGRQETQYF	TGCAGCGTTAAGGACAGGGGCCGGCAAGAGACCCAGTACTTC
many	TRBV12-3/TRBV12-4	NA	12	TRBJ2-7	CASSLGAPGQYF	TGTGCCAGCAGTTTAGGGGCCCCCGGACAGTACTTC
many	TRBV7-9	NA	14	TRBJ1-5	CASSTGRGGQPQHF	TGTGCCAGCAGCACAGGCAGGGGTGGTCAGCCCCAGCATTTT
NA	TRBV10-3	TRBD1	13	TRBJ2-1	CAISESTGNEQFF	TGTGCCATCAGTGAGTCGACAGGGAATGAGCAGTTCTTC
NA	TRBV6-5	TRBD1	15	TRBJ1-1	CASREQTGTNTEAFF	TGTGCCAGCAGAGAGCAGACAGGGACGAACACTGAAGCTTTCTTT